One T cell receptor (beta chain) is described in this entry. Antigen: not known. The data were obtained in a study of OX40 agonist ivuxolimab in advanced cancers. Study-wide results and limits: Which antigen the expanded peripheral T cells recognized is unknown.

V was trimmed by 2 bases and J by 8 bases, leaving 4 bases between them. Germline V lookup: CDR1 SGHAT, CDR2 FQNNGV. The CDR3 sequence is 11 residues long. Data came from immunoSEQ multiplex PCR; TCRdb stores just in-frame clones and leaves some out. The repertoire consists of tens of thousands of clones, with about nine tenths occurring once and the leading ten covering 3.5% to 5%. It was autoimmune disease history or systemic immunosuppression that excluded patients. Peripheral blood came from all dose cohorts at three timepoints. This specimen was CD4+ or CD8+ T cells sorted from blood, taken in a trial of the OX40 agonist ivuxolimab. The genes are TRBV11-2 and TRBJ2-1, with no clear D. This TCR was sampled from an adult with an advanced solid tumor such as melanoma, head and neck, liver or kidney cancer. CDR3 loop: CASSLRYEQFF. The CDR3 region has the DNA TGTGCCAGCAGCTTACGGTATGAGCAGTTCTTC.